The clone carrying this T cell receptor (beta chain) was seen only a few times. Its cognate antigen is unknown. Trimming shortened V by 2 bases and J by 8 bases, and 10 bases separated the two germline ends. The CDR3 extends over 13 amino acids. CDR1 is SNHLY and CDR2 is FYNNEI in the germline V gene. TCRdb redid the calling of the 5' RACE reads with MiXCR, one entry per CDR3 protein. In the table there are hundreds of thousands of distinct CDR3 sequences, 6.2% of which are singletons. The sample comes from a study of T cells after yellow fever vaccination. At the level of the study: Those fractions that held only low numbers of cells were prepared using the SMART-Seq v4 Ultra Low Input RNA kit. Overall study results and limits: There was a small share of clonotypes that showed up in both the CD4 and CD8 compartments. Booster samples showed a return of most primary-vaccination clones (roughly 96% CD4, 88% CD8). Weaker, the secondary response peaked sooner, at day 5 versus 15.

The V call is TRBV2, the J call TRBJ2-1; tentatively, D is TRBD2 (6 bases). This TCR came from a man in his thirties or forties who received the YFV17D yellow fever vaccine. Sample: PBMCs, taken 5 days after the yellow fever booster vaccination. The CDR3 protein is CASSELRDHEQFF. The CDR3 nucleotides are TGTGCCAGCAGTGAATTGCGGGATCATGAGCAGTTCTTC.